The sequence of this T cell receptor beta chain was determined in a study of metastatic and nonmetastatic thyroid tumors. TCRdb re-clonotyped the PCR reads via MiXCR. Found here are approximately 35,000 clones, about 40% of them singletons; the top ten hold about 20%. Each patient came to thyroid surgery without any prior treatment (of any kind). Per the germline V gene, CDR1 is MNHEY and CDR2 is SVGAGI. The ends were cut back, 3 bases at V and 1 base at J, with 9 bases in the middle. CDR3 length equals 14 residues. The sample was tumor tissue. The rearrangement links TRBV6-5 to TRBJ1-1; tentative D call: TRBD1 (5 bases). The receptor was derived from a female donor with papillary thyroid cancer or a benign thyroid nodule (not recorded which). Some clones in this sample may be carry-over from other donors' samples. CDR3 region: CASSYGGSNTEAFF. As DNA, the CDR3 is TGTGCCAGCAGTTATGGGGGGTCGAACACTGAAGCTTTCTTT.